This T cell receptor (beta chain) was sequenced for a study of cytomegalovirus exposure and HLA in healthy donors. Study-wide points: Donors were assumed by presence/absence analyses to have roughly uniform sequencing depth. When the data were analyzed later, several of the most significant clusters appeared to be linked to common viral pathogens. Reportedly, HLA-A and HLA-B alleles of most subjects were accurately predicted from TCR beta.

Germline V lookup: CDR1 SNHLY, CDR2 FYNNEI. V lost 3 bases to trimming and J lost 4 bases, with 15 bases between them. The CDR3 extends over 15 amino acids. 13 Jbeta primers and 60 Vbeta primers were used for the PCR. Under the authors' procedure: Per a later analysis, the number of unique TCR beta chains was some 75 million, of which about 10 million were shared. This table comes from immunoSEQ multiplex PCR, and its TCRdb copy is limited to in-frame clones, with some not included. V and J calls plus clone size are reproduced from that table; the DNA served to infer D and trimming. Here the sample spans roughly 140,000 clones, roughly 80% being singletons. Concerning this clone: Its specificity is not known.

The sequenced material came from PBMCs. This chain connects TRBV2 to TRBJ2-5; D gene uncertain. The TCR originated in a woman aged 40 to 50 in good health and CMV-seropositive. The CDR3 DNA is TGTGCCAGCAGTGATTACAGAAAAACACGAGAGACCCAGTACTTC. Translated, it gives CASSDYRKTRETQYF.